This paragraph reports one TCR beta chain. CDR1 and CDR2 from the germline V gene are LNHDA and SQIVND (reference sequence). The CDR3 runs to 14 residues. The V gene lost 3 bases and the J gene lost 4 bases, with 11 bases spanning the gap. The record originates from a study of blood T cell repertoires in COVID-19. As handled by the study authors: Reference gene primer amplification gave nucleated cell count estimates. Measured with immunoSEQ multiplex PCR; TCRdb has only the in-frame clones, and not every one. That table gives V, J and clone size, and the DNA gave D and trimming. The table lists roughly 200,000 clones, 80% to 85% of them singletons.

The clonotype comes from a human donor in a cohort sampled during active COVID-19. The chain links TRBV19 to TRBJ2-3; tentatively, D is TRBD1 (5 bases). Sequencing input: peripheral blood. CDR3 region: CASSMAGFPDTQYF. DNA for the CDR3: TGTGCCAGTAGTATGGCAGGGTTTCCAGATACGCAGTATTTT.